This T cell receptor beta chain is drawn from a study of blood T cell repertoires in COVID-19. Overall study: Sites in the United States, Italy and Spain provided acute and convalescent COVID-19 samples. The cDNA or gDNA used as material had been derived from T cells, B-cell-depleted T cells, or PBMCs.

Per the original data handling: It was from reference gene primer amplification that nucleated cell counts were estimated. Here immunoSEQ multiplex PCR was the method, and the copy in TCRdb shows in-frame clones only, minus some. V and J calls plus clone size are reproduced from that table; the DNA served to infer D and trimming. The data hold about 140,000 clones, with about 80% observed a single time. V shed 3 bases and J shed 11 bases, with 16 bases lying between them. Germline V gives CDR1 ENHRY, CDR2 SYGVKD. The CDR3 is 13 amino acids. Sequenced material: peripheral blood. This chain links TRBV10-3 with TRBJ1-1; possibly TRBD1 for D (6 bases). The sequence was obtained from a man between 60 and 75 years old with acute or convalescent COVID-19. The CDR3 region has the DNA TGTGCCATCAGTGATAGGGAGGGAAGGGGGGCTTTCTTT. Its translation: CAISDREGRGAFF.